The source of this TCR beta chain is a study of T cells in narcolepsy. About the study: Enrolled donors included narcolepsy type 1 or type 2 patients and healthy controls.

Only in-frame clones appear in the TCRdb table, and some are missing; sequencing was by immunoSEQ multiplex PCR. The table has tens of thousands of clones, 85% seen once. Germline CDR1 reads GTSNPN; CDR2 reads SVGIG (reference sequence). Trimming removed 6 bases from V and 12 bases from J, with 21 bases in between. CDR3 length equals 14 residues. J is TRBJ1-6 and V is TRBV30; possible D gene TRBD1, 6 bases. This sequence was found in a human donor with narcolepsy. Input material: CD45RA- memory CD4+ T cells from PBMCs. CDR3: CACKRAQGLQPLHF. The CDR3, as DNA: TGTGCCTGCAAGCGTGCACAGGGCTTACAACCCCTCCACTTT.